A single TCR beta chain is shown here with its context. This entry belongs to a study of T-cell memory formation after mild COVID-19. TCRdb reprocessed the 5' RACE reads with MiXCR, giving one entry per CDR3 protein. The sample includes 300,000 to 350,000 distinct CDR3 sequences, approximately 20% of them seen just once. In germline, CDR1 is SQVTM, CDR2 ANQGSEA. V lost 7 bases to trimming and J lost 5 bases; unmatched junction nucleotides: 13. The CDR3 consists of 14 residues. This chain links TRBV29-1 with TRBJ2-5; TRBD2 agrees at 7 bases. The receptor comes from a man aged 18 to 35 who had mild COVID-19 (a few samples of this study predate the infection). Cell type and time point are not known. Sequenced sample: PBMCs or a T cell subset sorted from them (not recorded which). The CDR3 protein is CSGYPPGGGETQYF. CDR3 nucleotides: TGCAGCGGATATCCTCCGGGGGGTGGGGAGACCCAGTACTTC.